This T cell receptor (beta chain) was captured in a study of patients and donors after allogeneic stem cell transplantation. The germline CDR1 and CDR2 sequences are SGHKS and YYEKEE (reference sequence). Trimming left V 2 bases short and J 0 bases short, with 7 bases between. CDR3 length: 14 amino acids. TCRdb called the RT-PCR reads again in MiXCR, with one record for every CDR3 protein. The table lists 900,000 to 1,000,000 distinct CDR3 sequences, roughly 18% of them singletons. The V and J genes are TRBV5-5 and TRBJ2-3; unclear D gene. Sequenced: blood, either unsorted or a sorted T cell fraction (not recorded which). The origin of this receptor is a human donor who was either an allogeneic HSCT recipient or a stem cell or donor lymphocyte infusion donor (not recorded which). It is not recorded whose cells these are; they may come from a transplant donor. The CDR3 protein is CASSLSVSTDTQYF. The CDR3 DNA reads as TGTGCCAGCAGCTTATCAGTGAGCACAGATACGCAGTATTTT.